The 28 T cell receptor beta chains below all came from one sample that was sequenced in a study of monozygotic twins with inflammatory bowel disease. TCRdb re-called the 5' RACE reads and gives one entry per CDR3 protein, without DNA. The sample table sets out 200,000 to 250,000 distinct CDR3 sequences. Source material: blood. The receptors originated from a human donor with ulcerative colitis or Crohn's disease, or a healthy co-twin of an affected twin (not recorded which).

This sequence joins TRBV6-5 and TRBJ2-5; TCRdb's D call, TRBD2, is unchecked because there is no DNA. Germline-derived CDR1 and CDR2 are MNHEY and SVGAGI. The CDR3 has 12 residues. Here the CDR3 reads CASSTGGTPQYF.

This chain links TRBV27 with TRBJ2-1; TCRdb's D gene call, TRBD1, goes unchecked for lack of DNA. This CDR3 has 16 residues. The V gene's germline CDR1 is MNHEY and CDR2 SMNVEV (reference sequence). This CDR3 reads CASSLRAGPDPNEQFF.

The chain is built from TRBV24-1 and TRBJ2-7; the D call from TCRdb, TRBD2, cannot be confirmed without DNA. The CDR3 covers 16 residues. Germline V CDR1 and CDR2: KGHDR, SFDVKD. The CDR3 loop is CATSDSSTARPYEQYF.

The rearrangement joins TRBV5-1 to TRBJ2-7; TCRdb proposes TRBD1, but this gene call is untestable without DNA. Per germline, CDR1 SGHRS and CDR2 YFSETQ. This CDR3 comprises 15 residues. CDR3 residues: CASSSPGTGVYEQYF.

This rearrangement joins TRBV2 to TRBJ1-2; the TCRdb D gene call, TRBD1, has no DNA to confirm it. The CDR3 covers 14 residues. Looked up from germline, CDR1 is SNHLY and CDR2 is FYNNEI. The CDR3 loop is CASKAQGTNYGYTF.

The chain combines TRBV12-3 or TRBV12-4 with TRBJ1-1; TCRdb designates TRBD1, a call that cannot be tested without DNA. CDR3 length: 16 residues. The CDR3 protein is CASSPTTGPGNTEAFF.

The rearrangement joins TRBV18 to TRBJ2-7; TCRdb names TRBD1, which stays unverified in the absence of DNA. CDR1 is KGHSH and CDR2 is LQKENI in the germline V gene. CDR3 length equals 14 residues. CDR3 sequence reads: CASSPHPDSYEQYF.

This CDR3 reads CATSTEGSYEQYF. The V call is TRBV24-1, the J call TRBJ2-7; TCRdb's assignment of TRBD1 cannot be checked, as there is no DNA. The CDR3 has 13 residues. Per germline, CDR1 KGHDR and CDR2 SFDVKD.

The chain has TRBV6-1 and TRBJ2-1. There are 12 residues in the CDR3. From germline, CDR1 is MNHNS and CDR2 SASEGT. CDR3 residues: CASSSLHNEQFF.

The chain couples TRBV20-1 to TRBJ2-5; TCRdb gives TRBD2 as the D gene, but with no DNA this cannot be confirmed. The length of the CDR3 is 15 residues. Germline V gene sequence: CDR1 DFQATT, CDR2 SNEGSKA (reference sequence). Here the CDR3 reads CSASPPRRNQETQYF.

This chain uses TRBV7-9 with TRBJ2-7. The germline V gene has CDR1 SEHNR and CDR2 FQNEAQ (reference sequence). This CDR3 region has 11 residues. The CDR3: CASSLSYEQYF.

This chain joins TRBV6-5 and TRBJ2-7; without DNA, the TCRdb call of TRBD1 cannot be checked. CDR3 size: 17 residues. Per germline, CDR1 MNHEY and CDR2 SVGAGI. The CDR3 sequence is CASSYPRQGAGRNEQYF.

The chain couples TRBV18 to TRBJ2-7; the D call from TCRdb, TRBD1, cannot be confirmed without DNA. The length of the CDR3 is 16 residues. Germline values: CDR1 KGHSH, CDR2 LQKENI. The CDR3 region is CASSPPFSVPYYEQYF. The whole variable domain, filled in from reference TRBV18 and TRBJ2-7, reads NAGVMQNPRHLVRRRGQEARLRCSPMKGHSHVYWYRQLPEEGLKFMVYLQKENIIDESGMPKERFSAEFPKEGPSILRIQQVVRGDSAAYFCASSPPFSVPYYEQYFGPGTRLTVT.

CDR3 loop: CASSTRTSGGGVTYEQYF. The genes are TRBV19 and TRBJ2-7; TCRdb indicates TRBD2, and absent DNA this call remains unverified. The germline gives CDR1 LNHDA, CDR2 SQIVND (reference sequence). The CDR3 has 18 residues.

The chain couples TRBV6-5 to TRBJ1-2; TCRdb indicates TRBD1, and absent DNA this call remains unverified. This CDR3 is 13 amino acids long. Germline V gene data show CDR1 as MNHEY and CDR2 as SVGAGI. The CDR3: CASSPRPSYGYTF.

The chain is built from TRBV6-5 and TRBJ1-1; TCRdb indicates TRBD1, and absent DNA this call remains unverified. This CDR3 comprises 15 residues. CDR1 is MNHEY, CDR2 SVGAGI, per germline. The CDR3: CASSYFGGLGTEAFF.

The V call is TRBV11-2, the J call TRBJ2-3; TCRdb returns TRBD1, unconfirmable since there is no DNA. The CDR3 is made up of 16 amino acids. Germline V gives CDR1 SGHAT, CDR2 FQNNGV. The CDR3 sequence is CASTLDLDRGRDTQYF.

The V call is TRBV7-2, the J call TRBJ1-6. CDR3 length equals 17 residues. CDR1 SGHTA and CDR2 FQGNSA come from the germline V gene. The CDR3: CASSLTLQSSYNSPLHF.

The chain joins TRBV7-8 to TRBJ1-2; the TRBD1 assignment by TCRdb is unverifiable without DNA. The germline gives CDR1 SGHVS, CDR2 FQNEAQ. The CDR3 loop spans 15 amino acids. CDR3 loop: CASSNRQGGTYGYTF. Complete variable domain (other parts from reference TRBV7-8 and TRBJ1-2): GAGVSQSPRYKVAKRGQDVALRCDPISGHVSLFWYQQALGQGPEFLTYFQNEAQLDKSGLPSDRFFAERPEGSVSTLKIQRTQQEDSAVYLCASSNRQGGTYGYTFGSGTRLTVV.

The V and J genes are TRBV20-1 and TRBJ2-3; TCRdb gives TRBD2 as the D gene, but with no DNA this cannot be confirmed. The germline CDR1 and CDR2 sequences are DFQATT and SNEGSKA (reference sequence). The CDR3 has 14 amino acids. The CDR3 here is CSANSGGATDTQYF.

The genes are TRBV7-9 and TRBJ2-3. The V gene's germline CDR1 is SEHNR and CDR2 FQNEAQ (reference sequence). CDR3 length: 11 amino acids. The CDR3 here is CASSLDYTQYF.

The chain has TRBV12-3 or TRBV12-4 and TRBJ1-5; TCRdb indicates TRBD1, and absent DNA this call remains unverified. This CDR3 has 16 residues. This chain's CDR3 is CASSLRQGLSNQPQHF.

The chain uses TRBV18 and TRBJ1-2; there is no DNA to check the TCRdb D call of TRBD1. The CDR3 has 15 amino acids. Germline V gives CDR1 KGHSH, CDR2 LQKENI. CDR3 in amino acids: CASSPTNVQAGGYTF.

The J gene is TRBJ1-1, the V gene TRBV20-1; without DNA, the TCRdb call of TRBD1 cannot be checked. Germline CDR1 and CDR2: DFQATT and SNEGSKA (reference sequence). The CDR3 is 13 residues long. CDR3 in amino acids: CSASVPGKTEAFF.

The rearrangement joins TRBV20-1 to TRBJ1-2; TCRdb designates TRBD1, a call that cannot be tested without DNA. The CDR3 has 12 amino acids. CDR1 and CDR2 from the germline V gene are DFQATT and SNEGSKA (reference sequence). CDR3 protein: CSAQTGDDGYTF.

The CDR3 loop reads CASSQNRQYLNYGYTF. The chain recombines TRBV4-2 with TRBJ1-2; the D call from TCRdb, TRBD1, cannot be confirmed without DNA. The germline V gene has CDR1 LGHNA and CDR2 YNFKEQ. The CDR3 sequence is 16 residues long.

V is TRBV11-2 and J is TRBJ1-1; TCRdb gives TRBD1 as the D gene, but with no DNA this cannot be confirmed. This CDR3 is 15 amino acids long. The germline gives CDR1 SGHAT, CDR2 FQNNGV. CDR3 in amino acids: CASSPWAGSGAEAFF.

The rearrangement uses TRBV29-1 and TRBJ1-2; TCRdb's D gene call, TRBD1, goes unchecked for lack of DNA. This CDR3 is 12 amino acids long. The germline V gene encodes CDR1 SQVTM and CDR2 ANQGSEA. The CDR3 loop reads CSVEDLRGGYTF.